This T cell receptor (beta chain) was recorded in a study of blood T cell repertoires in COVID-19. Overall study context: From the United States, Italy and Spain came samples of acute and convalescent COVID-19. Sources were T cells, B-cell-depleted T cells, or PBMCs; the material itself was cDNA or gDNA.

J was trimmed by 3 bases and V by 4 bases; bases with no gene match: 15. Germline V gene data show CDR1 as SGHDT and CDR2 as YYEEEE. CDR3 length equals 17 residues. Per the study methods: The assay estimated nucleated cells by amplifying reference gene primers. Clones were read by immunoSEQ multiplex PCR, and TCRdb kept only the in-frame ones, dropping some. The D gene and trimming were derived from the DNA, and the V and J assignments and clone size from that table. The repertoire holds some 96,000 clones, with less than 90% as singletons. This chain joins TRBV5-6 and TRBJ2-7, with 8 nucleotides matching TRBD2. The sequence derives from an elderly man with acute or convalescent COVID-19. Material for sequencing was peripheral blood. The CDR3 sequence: CASSPWRREALRYEQYF. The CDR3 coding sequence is TGTGCCAGCAGCCCGTGGAGGCGGGAGGCCTTACGCTACGAGCAGTACTTC.